This T cell receptor beta chain was documented in a study of early T cells in non-severe SARS-CoV-2 infection. Unique molecular identifiers (one per individual cDNA molecule) were attached. MiXCR was run by TCRdb on the 5' RACE reads, yielding one entry per CDR3 protein. Of tens of thousands of distinct CDR3 sequences listed, 5% to 6.5% are singletons. Germline trimming cut 5 bases from V and 6 bases from J; bases unmatched to any gene: 12. CDR3 length: 17 residues. This clonotype appeared many times. The sequencing used whole blood, collected at baseline. This TCR was sampled from an adult who was a healthcare worker with PCR-confirmed SARS-CoV-2 infection or an uninfected control (not recorded which). The J gene is TRBJ2-2, the V gene TRBV12-3 or TRBV12-4, with TRBD2 identical over 10 bases. This chain's CDR3 is CASSPTPSGRAPGELFF. The CDR3 DNA reads TGTGCCAGCAGTCCCACACCGAGCGGGAGGGCCCCCGGGGAGCTGTTTTTT.